Included here is one TCR beta chain sequence, with context. Germline CDR1 SGHDN, CDR2 FVKESK. There are 13 residues in the CDR3. Trimming cost V 3 bases and J 4 bases, with 9 bases left between them. These data belong to a study of blood T cell repertoires in COVID-19. Across the whole study: Sources were T cells, B-cell-depleted T cells, or PBMCs; the material itself was cDNA or gDNA.

Generated by immunoSEQ multiplex PCR, the TCRdb table keeps only in-frame clones and is missing some. The table lists 450,000 or so clones, approximately 89% of them singletons. The J gene is TRBJ1-2, the V gene TRBV14; D is ambiguous. The TCR sequence derives from a man aged 18 to 29 with COVID-19, enrolled during active disease. Input material: peripheral blood. The CDR3 loop reads CASSQGGGYGYTF. CDR3 nucleotides: TGTGCCAGCAGCCAGGGCGGAGGCTATGGCTACACCTTC. Full variable domain (outside the CDR3, taken from reference TRBV14 and TRBJ1-2): EAGVTQFPSHSVIEKGQTVTLRCDPISGHDNLYWYRRVMGKEIKFLLHFVKESKQDESGMPNNRFLAERTGGTYSTLKVQPAELEDSGVYFCASSQGGGYGYTFGSGTRLTVV.